This T cell receptor (beta chain) was retrieved from a study of blood T cell repertoires in COVID-19. At the level of the study: Samples representing acute and convalescent COVID-19 were sourced from the United States, Italy and Spain. From T cells, B-cell-depleted T cells, or PBMCs came the material, which was cDNA or gDNA.

CDR1 is MGHDK, CDR2 SYGVNS, per germline. Deletions cut 4 bases from V and 4 bases from J, with 10 bases between. This CDR3 contains 13 residues. Original processing methods: Reference gene primers were amplified, and this amplification served to estimate nucleated cell counts. The repertoire was sequenced with immunoSEQ multiplex PCR; TCRdb's copy has only in-frame clones and lacks some. From that table come the V and J calls and clone size; the DNA was used to work out D and trimming. The data contain 75,000 to 90,000 clones, more than 75% of them seen just once; the ten biggest clones take up around 5.8%.

Material: peripheral blood. The J gene is TRBJ1-1, the V gene TRBV25-1; the D gene is possibly TRBD1 (6 bases). The sequence was collected from a human donor in a cohort sampled during active COVID-19. The CDR3 bases are TGTGCCAGCAGTGGACAGGCGACCACTGAAGCTTTCTTT. Translation gives CASSGQATTEAFF.